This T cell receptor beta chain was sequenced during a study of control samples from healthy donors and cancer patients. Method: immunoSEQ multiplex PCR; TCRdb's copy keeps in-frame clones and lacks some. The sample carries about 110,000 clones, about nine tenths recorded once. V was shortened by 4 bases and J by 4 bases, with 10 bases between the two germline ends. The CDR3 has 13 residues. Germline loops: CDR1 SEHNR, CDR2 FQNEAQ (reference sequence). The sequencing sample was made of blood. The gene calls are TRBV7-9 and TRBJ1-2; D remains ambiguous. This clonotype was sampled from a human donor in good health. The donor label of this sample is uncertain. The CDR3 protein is CASSSDISYGYTF. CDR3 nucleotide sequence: TGTGCCAGCAGCTCCGACATATCCTATGGCTACACCTTC. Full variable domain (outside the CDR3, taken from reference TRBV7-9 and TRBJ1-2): DTGVSQNPRHKITKRGQNVTFRCDPISEHNRLYWYRQTLGQGPEFLTYFQNEAQLEKSRLLSDRFSAERPKGSFSTLEIQRTEQGDSAMYLCASSSDISYGYTFGSGTRLTVV.